This TCR beta chain originates from a study of OX40 agonist ivuxolimab in advanced cancers. Study as a whole: Enrollees could have had prior anti-PD-1, anti-PD-L1 or anti-CTLA-4 therapy, which roughly 40% had received.

This CDR3 is 13 amino acids long. The V gene's germline CDR1 is SGHAT and CDR2 FQNNGV. V trimming: 6 bases; J trimming: 5 bases; junction bases outside the gene matches: 4. This table comes from immunoSEQ multiplex PCR, and its TCRdb copy is limited to in-frame clones, with some not included. The repertoire includes 15,000 to 25,000 clones, around nine tenths of them detected once, and around 50% sits in the top ten. This chain uses TRBV11-2 with TRBJ2-5; 9 bases agree with TRBD2. Source: CD4+ or CD8+ T cells sorted from blood, taken in a trial of the OX40 agonist ivuxolimab. The receptor comes from an adult with an advanced solid tumor such as melanoma, head and neck, liver or kidney cancer. The CDR3 nucleotides are TGTGCCAGCAGTTTTAGCGGGAGTGAGACCCAGTACTTC. Translating gives CASSFSGSETQYF. The full variable domain, its missing parts supplied by reference TRBV11-2 and TRBJ2-5, is EAGVAQSPRYKIIEKRQSVAFWCNPISGHATLYWYQQILGQGPKLLIQFQNNGVVDDSQLPKDRFSAERLKGVDSTLKIQPAKLEDSAVYLCASSFSGSETQYFGPGTRLLVL.